The entry that follows covers one T cell receptor (beta chain) sequence. Its antigen is not identified. The repertoire was sequenced with immunoSEQ multiplex PCR; TCRdb's copy has only in-frame clones and lacks some. Seen here are approximately 90,000 clones, around four fifths observed once, and the top ten hold 0.84%. This entry comes from a study of radiotherapy plus CTLA-4 blockade in lung cancer. Study information: In roughly 19% of patients, objective responses were seen; 25% to 40% had disease control.

Lung cancer patients with chemo-refractory metastatic non-small-cell disease were given focal radiation plus CTLA-4 blockade with ipilimumab. The V segment lost 0 bases and the J segment 1 base; nucleotides outside the gene matches: 8. Germline V lookup: CDR1 GTSNPN, CDR2 SVGIG (reference sequence). This CDR3 region has 16 residues. General study points: Dynamics of early blood T cell clones, together with interferon-beta, were reportedly the best predictors of response. In blood, after radiotherapy plus ipilimumab, tumor-derived TCR clones expanded.

This sample comprised peripheral blood, obtained from a patient treated with radiotherapy plus ipilimumab. The rearrangement uses TRBV30 and TRBJ2-7; 8 positions agree with TRBD2. The receptor comes from a human donor with non-small cell lung cancer who had stable disease on radiotherapy plus ipilimumab. The CDR3 region is CAWSVQGTRGSYEQYF. The CDR3 bases are TGTGCCTGGAGTGTACAAGGGACTAGAGGTTCCTACGAGCAGTACTTC.